This T cell receptor (beta chain) emerged from a study of regulatory T cells in long-lasting Graves disease. CDR1 is SGHTA, CDR2 FQGNSA, per germline. This CDR3 is built from 15 residues. Arm-PCR of CDR3 regions with iRepertoire HTBI primers generated TCR beta libraries. TCRdb fed the multiplex PCR reads into MiXCR, producing one record per CDR3 protein. This table holds 400,000 to 450,000 distinct CDR3 sequences, about 16% found once. Indicated time point: newly diagnosed GD, antithyroid drugs for less than 3 months. PBMC RNA served as the TCR library source. Remarks on this clonotype: This probably arose from a read error, given a far larger clone one base away.

These same records also appear under a second study, on T cells in Graves' hyperthyroidism and ophthalmopathy. According to that study: During a first-round RT-PCR of the TCR CDR3, the HTBI primer set was used.

The clonotype comes from a woman aged 30 to 39 with Graves disease. Sequences were derived from peripheral blood mononuclear cells (PBMCs), sampled at new diagnosis, from a patient treated with antithyroid drugs. The chain employs TRBV7-2 and TRBJ2-7, with TRBD2 as a possible D gene (5 bases). CDR3: CASSLFSGSSYERYF. CDR3 nucleotides: TGTGCCAGCAGCTTATTTTCGGGAAGCTCCTACGAGCGGTACTTC. Variable domain in full (rest from reference TRBV7-2 and TRBJ2-7): GAGVSQSPSNKVTEKGKDVELRCDPISGHTALYWYRQSLGQGLEFLIYFQGNSAPDKSGLPSDRFSAERTGGSVSTLTIQRTQQEDSAVYLCASSLFSGSSYERYFGPGTRLTVT.